This T cell receptor beta chain was profiled in a study of T cell responses to AZD1222 COVID-19 vaccine. This CDR3 spans 14 amino acids. Per the germline V gene, CDR1 is SGHDT and CDR2 is YYEEEE. Trimming stripped 3 bases from V and 3 bases from J, with 12 bases between. Libraries were prepared by immunoSEQ multiplex PCR; TCRdb keeps only in-frame clonotypes and omits some of them. Seen here are about 170,000 clones, around 88% observed once, and the top ten hold 0.85% to 1.2%. The chain couples TRBV5-6 to TRBJ1-2; D is perhaps TRBD1 (6 bases). This clonotype was sampled from an adult who received the AZD1222 COVID-19 vaccine. The sequenced sample was peripheral blood, obtained 28 days after the second AZD1222 dose. The DNA of the CDR3 is TGTGCCAGCAGCTACGCTGGGGGCGACTATGGCTACACCTTC. It encodes CASSYAGGDYGYTF.